The clone carrying this TCR beta chain has only one observation. The record originates from a study of blood T cell repertoires in COVID-19. Overall study: Samples taken during acute and convalescent COVID-19 were collected in the United States, Italy and Spain. T cells, B-cell-depleted T cells, or PBMCs supplied cDNA or gDNA.

TCRdb's copy holds only in-frame clones and misses some; the assay was immunoSEQ multiplex PCR. In the table there are roughly 190,000 clones, more than 75% of which are singletons. With V trimmed by 0 bases and J by 12 bases, 11 bases remained unmatched. The CDR3 extends over 15 amino acids. Germline CDR1 is LNHDA and CDR2 is SQIVND (reference sequence). This sequence was found in a human donor in a cohort sampled during active COVID-19. The sample comprised peripheral blood. The rearrangement uses TRBV19 and TRBJ2-1, with TRBD2 identical over 7 bases. CDR3 bases: TGTGCCAGTAGTATAGAGGCGGGAGCAACGAGTGTGCAGTTCTTC. Its protein is CASSIEAGATSVQFF.